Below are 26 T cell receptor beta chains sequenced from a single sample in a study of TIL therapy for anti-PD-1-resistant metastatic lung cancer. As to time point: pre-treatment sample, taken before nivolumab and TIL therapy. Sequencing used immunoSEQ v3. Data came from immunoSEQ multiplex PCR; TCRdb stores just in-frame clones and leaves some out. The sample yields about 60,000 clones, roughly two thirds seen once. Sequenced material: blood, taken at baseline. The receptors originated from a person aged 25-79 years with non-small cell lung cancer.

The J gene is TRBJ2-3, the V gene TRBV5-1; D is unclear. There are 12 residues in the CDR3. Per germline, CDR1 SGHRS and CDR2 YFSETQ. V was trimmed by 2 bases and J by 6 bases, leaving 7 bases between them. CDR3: CASSFSLDTQYF. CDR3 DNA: TGCGCCAGCAGCTTTTCTTTGGATACGCAGTATTTT.

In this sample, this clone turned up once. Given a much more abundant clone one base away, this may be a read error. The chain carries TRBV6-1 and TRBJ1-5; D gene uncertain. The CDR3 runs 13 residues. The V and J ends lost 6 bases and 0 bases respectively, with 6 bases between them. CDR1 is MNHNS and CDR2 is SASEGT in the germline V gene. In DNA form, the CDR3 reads TGTGCCAGCAGCCCGATTAGCAATCAGCCCCAGCATTTT. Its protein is CASSPISNQPQHF.

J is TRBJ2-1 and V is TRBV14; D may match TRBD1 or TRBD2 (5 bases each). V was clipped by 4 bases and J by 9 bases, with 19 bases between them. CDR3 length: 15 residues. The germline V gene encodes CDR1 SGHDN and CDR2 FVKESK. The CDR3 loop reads CASSRSGLGDSEQFF. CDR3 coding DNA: TGTGCCAGCAGCCGCAGCGGTTTAGGGGATAGTGAGCAGTTCTTC.

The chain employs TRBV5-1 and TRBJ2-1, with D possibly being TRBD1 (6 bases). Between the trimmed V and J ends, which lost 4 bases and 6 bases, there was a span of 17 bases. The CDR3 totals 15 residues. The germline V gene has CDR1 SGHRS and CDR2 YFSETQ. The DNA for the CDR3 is TGCGCCAGCAGCATAATCGGACAGTCTTCCAATGAGCAGTTCTTC. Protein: CASSIIGQSSNEQFF.

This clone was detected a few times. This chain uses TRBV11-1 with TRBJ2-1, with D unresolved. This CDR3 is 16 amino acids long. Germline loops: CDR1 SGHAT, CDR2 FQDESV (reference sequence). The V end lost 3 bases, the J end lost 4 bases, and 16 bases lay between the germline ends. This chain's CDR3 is CASSLESDPSYNEQFF. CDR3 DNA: TGTGCCAGCAGCTTGGAAAGTGACCCCTCGTACAATGAGCAGTTCTTC.

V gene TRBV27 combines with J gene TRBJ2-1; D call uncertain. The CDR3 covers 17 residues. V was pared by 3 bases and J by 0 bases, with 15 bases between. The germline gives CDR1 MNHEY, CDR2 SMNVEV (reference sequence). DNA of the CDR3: TGTGCCAGCAGTTTCTCGACTGGGGTTGGCTCCTACAATGAGCAGTTCTTC. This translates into CASSFSTGVGSYNEQFF.

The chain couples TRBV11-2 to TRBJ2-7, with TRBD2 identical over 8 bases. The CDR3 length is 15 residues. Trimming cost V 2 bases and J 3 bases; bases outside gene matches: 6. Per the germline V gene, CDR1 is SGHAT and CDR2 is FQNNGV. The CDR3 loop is CASSLRAGTSYEQYF. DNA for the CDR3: TGTGCCAGCAGCTTACGCGCCGGGACTAGCTACGAGCAGTACTTC.

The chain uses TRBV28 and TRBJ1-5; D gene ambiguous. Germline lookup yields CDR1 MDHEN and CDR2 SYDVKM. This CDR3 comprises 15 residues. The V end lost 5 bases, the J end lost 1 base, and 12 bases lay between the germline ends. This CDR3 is CASSPSIWSNQPQHF. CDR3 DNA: TGTGCCAGCAGTCCGTCTATTTGGAGCAATCAGCCCCAGCATTTT.

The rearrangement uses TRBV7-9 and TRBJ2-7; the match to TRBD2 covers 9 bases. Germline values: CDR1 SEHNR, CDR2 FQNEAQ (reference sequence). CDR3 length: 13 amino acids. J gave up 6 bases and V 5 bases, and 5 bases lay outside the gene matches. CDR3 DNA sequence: TGTGCCAGCAGCCCCGGCGGGGGGGGCGAGCAGTACTTC. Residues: CASSPGGGGEQYF.

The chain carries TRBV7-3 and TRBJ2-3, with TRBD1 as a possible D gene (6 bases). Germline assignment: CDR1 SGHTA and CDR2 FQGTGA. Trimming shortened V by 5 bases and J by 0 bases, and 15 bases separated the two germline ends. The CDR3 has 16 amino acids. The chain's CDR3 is CASSPTGLRSTDTQYF. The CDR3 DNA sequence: TGTGCCAGCAGCCCAACAGGGTTGAGGAGCACAGATACGCAGTATTTT.

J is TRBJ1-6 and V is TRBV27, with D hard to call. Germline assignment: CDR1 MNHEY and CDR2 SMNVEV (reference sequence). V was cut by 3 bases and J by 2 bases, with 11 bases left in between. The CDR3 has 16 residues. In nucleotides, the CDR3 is TGTGCCAGCAGTTTCCGGGGAGGGACCTATAATTCACCCCTCCACTTT. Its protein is CASSFRGGTYNSPLHF.

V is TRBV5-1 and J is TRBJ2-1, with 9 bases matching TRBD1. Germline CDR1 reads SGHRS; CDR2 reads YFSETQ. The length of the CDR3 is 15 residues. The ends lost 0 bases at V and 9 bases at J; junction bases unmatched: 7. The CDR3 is CASSLGDRVRVEQFF. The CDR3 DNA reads TGCGCCAGCAGCTTGGGGGACAGGGTGAGGGTTGAGCAGTTCTTC. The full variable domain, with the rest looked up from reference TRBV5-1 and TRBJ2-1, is KAGVTQTPRYLIKTRGQQVTLSCSPISGHRSVSWYQQTPGQGLQFLFEYFSETQRNKGNFPGRFSGRQFSNSRSEMNVSTLELGDSALYLCASSLGDRVRVEQFFGPGTRLTVL.

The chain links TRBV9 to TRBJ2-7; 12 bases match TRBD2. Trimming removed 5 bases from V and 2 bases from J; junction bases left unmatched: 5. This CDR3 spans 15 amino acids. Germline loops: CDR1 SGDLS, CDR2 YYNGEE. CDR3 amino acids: CASRELAGGPYEQYF. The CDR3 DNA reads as TGTGCCAGCAGAGAACTAGCGGGAGGACCCTACGAGCAGTACTTC.

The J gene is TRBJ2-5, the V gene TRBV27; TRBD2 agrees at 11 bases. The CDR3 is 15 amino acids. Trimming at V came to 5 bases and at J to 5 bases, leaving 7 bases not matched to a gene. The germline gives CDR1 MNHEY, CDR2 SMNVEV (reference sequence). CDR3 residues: CASSTLAGGGETQYF. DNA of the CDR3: TGTGCCAGCAGTACCCTAGCGGGAGGTGGGGAGACCCAGTACTTC.

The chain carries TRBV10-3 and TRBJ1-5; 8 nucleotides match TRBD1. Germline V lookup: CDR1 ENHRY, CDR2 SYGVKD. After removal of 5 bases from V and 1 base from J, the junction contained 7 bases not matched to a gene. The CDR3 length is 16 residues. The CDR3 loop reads CAISSQGARSNQPQHF. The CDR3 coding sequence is TGTGCCATCAGTAGTCAGGGGGCGAGGAGCAATCAGCCCCAGCATTTT.

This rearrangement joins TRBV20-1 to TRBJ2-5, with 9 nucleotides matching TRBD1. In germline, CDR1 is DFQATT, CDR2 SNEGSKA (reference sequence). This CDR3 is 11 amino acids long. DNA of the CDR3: TGCACCACAGGGGGCCAGGAGACCCAGTACTTC. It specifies CTTGGQETQYF.

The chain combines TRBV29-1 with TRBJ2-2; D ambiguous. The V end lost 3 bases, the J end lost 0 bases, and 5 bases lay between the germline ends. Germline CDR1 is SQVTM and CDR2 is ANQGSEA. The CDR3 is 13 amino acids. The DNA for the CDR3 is TGCAGCGTTGAGTTCCCGAACACCGGGGAGCTGTTTTTT. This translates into CSVEFPNTGELFF.

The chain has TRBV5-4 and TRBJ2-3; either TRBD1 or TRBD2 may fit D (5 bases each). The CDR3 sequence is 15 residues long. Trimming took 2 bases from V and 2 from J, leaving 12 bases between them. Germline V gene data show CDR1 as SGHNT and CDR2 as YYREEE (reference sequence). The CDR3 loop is CASSFPRGDTDTQYF. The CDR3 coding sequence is TGTGCCAGCAGCTTCCCCCGGGGCGACACAGATACGCAGTATTTT.

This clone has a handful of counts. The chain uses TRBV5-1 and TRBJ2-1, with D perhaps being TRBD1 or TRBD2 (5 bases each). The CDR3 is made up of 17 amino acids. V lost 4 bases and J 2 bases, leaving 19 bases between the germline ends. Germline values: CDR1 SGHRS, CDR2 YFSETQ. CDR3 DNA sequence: TGCGCCAGCAGCCCCGGCCTGGTGGGGGACCCCTACAATGAGCAGTTCTTC. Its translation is CASSPGLVGDPYNEQFF.

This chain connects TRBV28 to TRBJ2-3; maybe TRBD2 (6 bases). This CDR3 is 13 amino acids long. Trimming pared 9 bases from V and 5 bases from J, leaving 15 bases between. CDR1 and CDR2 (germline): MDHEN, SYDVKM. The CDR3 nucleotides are TGTGCCAGTTGCGGGGCTCCCATAGATACGCAGTATTTT. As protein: CASCGAPIDTQYF.

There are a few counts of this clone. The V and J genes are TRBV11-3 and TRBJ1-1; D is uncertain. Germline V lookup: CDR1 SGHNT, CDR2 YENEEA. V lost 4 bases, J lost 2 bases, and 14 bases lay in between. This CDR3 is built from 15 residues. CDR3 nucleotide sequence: TGTGCCAGCAGCTCCCTTCCGGAGAGTAACACTGAAGCTTTCTTT. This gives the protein CASSSLPESNTEAFF.

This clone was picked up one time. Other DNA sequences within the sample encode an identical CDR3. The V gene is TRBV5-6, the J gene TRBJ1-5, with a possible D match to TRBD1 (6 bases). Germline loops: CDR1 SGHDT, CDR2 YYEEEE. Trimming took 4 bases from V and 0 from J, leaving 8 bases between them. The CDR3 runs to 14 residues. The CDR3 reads CASSRTDSNQPQHF. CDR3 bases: TGTGCCAGCAGCAGGACAGATAGCAATCAGCCCCAGCATTTT.

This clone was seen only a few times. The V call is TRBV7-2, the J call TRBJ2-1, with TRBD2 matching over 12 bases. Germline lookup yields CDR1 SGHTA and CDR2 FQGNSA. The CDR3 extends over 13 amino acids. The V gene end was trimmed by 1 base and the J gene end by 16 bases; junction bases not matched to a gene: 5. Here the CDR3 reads CASSLGTSGTCFF. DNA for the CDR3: TGTGCCAGCAGCTTAGGGACTAGCGGGACGTGTTTCTTC. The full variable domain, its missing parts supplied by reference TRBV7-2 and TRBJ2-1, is GAGVSQSPSNKVTEKGKDVELRCDPISGHTALYWYRQSLGQGLEFLIYFQGNSAPDKSGLPSDRFSAERTGGSVSTLTIQRTQQEDSAVYLCASSLGTSGTCFFGPGTRLTVL.

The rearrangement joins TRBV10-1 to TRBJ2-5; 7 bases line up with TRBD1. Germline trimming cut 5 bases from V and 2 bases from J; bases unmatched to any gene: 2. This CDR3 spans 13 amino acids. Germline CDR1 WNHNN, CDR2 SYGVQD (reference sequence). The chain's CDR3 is CASSRDRQETQYF. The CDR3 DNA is TGCGCCAGCAGTCGGGACAGACAAGAGACCCAGTACTTC.

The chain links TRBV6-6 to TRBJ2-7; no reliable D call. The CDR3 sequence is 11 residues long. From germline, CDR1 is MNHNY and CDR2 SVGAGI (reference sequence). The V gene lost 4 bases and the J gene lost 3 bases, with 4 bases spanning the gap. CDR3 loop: CASSSNYEQYF. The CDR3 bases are TGTGCCAGCAGTTCCAACTACGAGCAGTACTTC.

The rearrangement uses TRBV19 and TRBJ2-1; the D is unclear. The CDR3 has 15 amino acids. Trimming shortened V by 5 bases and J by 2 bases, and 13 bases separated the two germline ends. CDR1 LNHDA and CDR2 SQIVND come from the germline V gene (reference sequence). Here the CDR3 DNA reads TGTGCCAGTAGTTCGCCGGGTACCACCTACAATGAGCAGTTCTTC. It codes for CASSSPGTTYNEQFF. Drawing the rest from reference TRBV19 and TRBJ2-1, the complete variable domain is DGGITQSPKYLFRKEGQNVTLSCEQNLNHDAMYWYRQDPGQGLRLIYYSQIVNDFQKGDIAEGYSVSREKKESFPLTVTSAQKNPTAFYLCASSSPGTTYNEQFFGPGTRLTVL.